Listed below are T cell receptor beta chains from one sample, sequenced in a study of preoperative IRX-2 immunotherapy in early breast cancer. The protocol was immunoSEQ multiplex PCR, while the TCRdb copy is restricted to in-frame clones and leaves out a portion. The table shows over 20,000 clones, with roughly 77% occurring only once. Sequences were derived from lymph node tissue, sampled after IRX-2 immunotherapy. Receptors were obtained from a human donor with breast cancer. Each CDR3 is given with its conserved first and last residue.

V,CDR3
TRBV5-1,CASSPRTGGTYEQYF
TRBV10-3,CAIIEDRVGEKLFF
TRBV30,CAWSRGNYGYTF
TRBV4-1,CASSQVMNTEAFF
TRBV28,CASSLSQGPNTGELFF
TRBV5-1,CASSPAGPRFSPLHF
TRBV5-1,CASSFFQDGGSSGNTIYF
TRBV12-5,CALQGAGNFYNEQFF
TRBV12-5,CASTSARVLATGELFF
TRBV6-8,CASKGQGAIDQPQHF
TRBV11-3,CASSSGRNTYYEQYF
TRBV7-1,CASSPQGTTYNEQFF
TRBV10-2,CASSTSGGTEELFF
TRBV7-5,CASSYFEGAGQPQHF
TRBV19,CASSTDRGINEQFF
TRBV19,CASSFRDGWGNTEAFF
TRBV28,CASKGGILAKNIQYF
TRBV11-3,CASSLRPGTSGQETQYF
TRBV19,CASRLAGTRSYNEQFF
TRBV18,CASSPRTGLTDTQYF
TRBV1,CASSPTIRSENNEQFF
TRBV1,CASSRARGPTEAFF
TRBV7-4,CASSSALNPTDTQYF
TRBV5-1,CASSLQITSGGASDTQYF
TRBV6-8,CASSYGSGLYEQYF
TRBV6-8,CASSGQNYGYTF
TRBV18,CASSPLQDNEQFF
TRBV5-1,CASSFGDRSTEAFF
TRBV10-2,CASSLRSGGELFF
TRBV19,CASSGPLMGTEAFF
TRBV23-1,CASSRRGAGDIQYF
TRBV29-1,CSVRTGYATEAFF
TRBV19,CASSIPTGRAEAFF
TRBV19,CATSWGATNEKLFF
TRBV5-1,CASSQGFGRVPSAFF
TRBV5-1,CASSLEQGGSYGYTF
TRBV19,CASMPGPGSNQPQHF
TRBV6-8,CASRLGQGNTEAFF
TRBV6-7,CASSYSGTGGPNTGELFF
TRBV22-1,CASTLGGLAAKETQYF
TRBV11-3,CASSPRASSYEQYF
TRBV10-2,CASRRGKATDTQYF
TRBV11-3,CASSLRGSYNSPLHF
TRBV10-1,CASRIEEKLFF
TRBV14,CASSQRGTVSYNEQFF
TRBV19,CASSIDPPGAFGTDTQYF
TRBV6-8,CASSLSGGSTIYF
TRBV19,CASSPQGALTGELFF
TRBV28,CASSFRQAYGYTF
TRBV5-1,CASSRDGYRGLGSGNTIYF
TRBV30,CAWSLDRPAGGYTF
TRBV15,CATSEGGQTNNEQFF
TRBV19,CASSPGRNQPQHF
TRBV18,CASSPRGGATNEKLFF
TRBV19,CASSIGQINQPQHF
TRBV23-1,CASSHPGTSGGPIQNEQFF
TRBV6-8,CASSGTLLTQAFF